This T cell receptor beta chain was sequenced in a study of blood T cells in healthy people across ages. Study-level results: Per million T cells, the diversity of TCR beta decreased roughly linearly as age advanced.

In regard to this clonotype: Its antigen is not identified.

With a J-beta primer mix and a sample-barcoded 5' primer, a second PCR ran about 6 to 11 cycles. Every molecule of cDNA carried a tag from a template-switch adaptor with 12 random nucleotides. A single record per CDR3 protein comes from TCRdb applying MiXCR to the 5' RACE reads. The sample has 500,000 to 550,000 distinct CDR3 sequences, nearly 25% seen once. The same sample was also used in a study of T cells of mothers and their children. That work adds: The overlap seen between related mothers and children slightly exceeded that of unrelated pairs, though not significantly.

The clonotype was recovered from a boy aged 5-17 years in good health. Sequencing used blood.

The CDR3 DNA reads TGCAGTGCTAGAGATTCCGCTTGGCAGCCCCAGCATTTT. Its translation: CSARDSAWQPQHF. The genes are TRBV20-1 and TRBJ1-5; D gene ambiguous. Germline values: CDR1 DFQATT, CDR2 SNEGSKA (reference sequence). Trimming stripped 0 bases from V and 7 bases from J, with 10 bases between. The CDR3 has 13 amino acids.